This TCR beta chain was identified in a study of T cells in localized non-small cell lung cancer. Trimming removed 7 bases at V and 6 bases at J, with 15 bases between. Germline CDR1 and CDR2: GTSNPN and SVGIG (reference sequence). This CDR3 comprises 12 residues. Measured with immunoSEQ multiplex PCR; TCRdb has only the in-frame clones, and not every one. The sample lists 50,000 to 70,000 clones, 75% to 85% occurring once. With regard to this clone: Its cognate antigen is unknown.

Study-level points and caveats: Median detection of top 100 tumor clones in adjacent lung was roughly 61 clones. Because only a single region of the tumor was sequenced, heterogeneity remains possible.

Sequenced material: PBMCs, taken before any cancer treatment. The origin of this receptor is a man aged 35-75 years with stage II lung adenocarcinoma. The chain recombines TRBV30 with TRBJ1-1; D unclear. The chain's CDR3 is CASDDWSAEAFF. The CDR3 region has the DNA TGTGCCTCAGATGATTGGAGCGCTGAAGCTTTCTTT. Combining the CDR3 with reference TRBV30 and TRBJ1-1 gives the whole variable domain SQTIHQWPATLVQPVGSPLSLECTVEGTSNPNLYWYRQAAGRGLQLLFYSVGIGQISSEVPQNLSASRPQDRQFILSSKKLLLSDSGFYLCASDDWSAEAFFGQGTRLTVV.